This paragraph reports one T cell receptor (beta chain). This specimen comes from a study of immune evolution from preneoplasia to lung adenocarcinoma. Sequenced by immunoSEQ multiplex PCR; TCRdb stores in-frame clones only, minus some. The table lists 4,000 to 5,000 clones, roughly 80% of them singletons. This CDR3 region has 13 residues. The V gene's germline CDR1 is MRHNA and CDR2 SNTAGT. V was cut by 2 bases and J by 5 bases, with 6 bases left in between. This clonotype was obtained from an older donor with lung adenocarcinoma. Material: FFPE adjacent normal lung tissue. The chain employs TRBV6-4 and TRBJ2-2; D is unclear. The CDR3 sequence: CASSDVGTGELFF. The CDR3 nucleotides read TGTGCCAGCAGTGACGTAGGAACCGGGGAGCTGTTTTTT.